The 27 T cell receptor beta chains below come from one sample, sequenced in a study of naive and memory T cell subsets (TCRdb year 2017). Receptor libraries were prepared by 5' RACE. Sequencing instrument: Illumina MiSeq. The ligated cDNA was amplified in four rounds of PCR with nested alpha and beta constant region primers together with the SP2 primer. The public reads were reprocessed in TCRdb via fastp at Q25 and MiXCR, keeping in-frame beta chains. Identical CDR3 proteins give one entry, which carries the most common genes and DNA. The sample records more than 50,000 distinct CDR3 sequences, around 8% of which are singletons. In total, the top ten clones hold 19% of the sample. Using 3' ligation of a UMI-containing oligonucleotide to TCR cDNA, the study laid out a robust and sensitive protocol to amplify, sequence and analyze TCRs. These receptors were taken from a female donor in good health.

This clonotype was picked up many times. The rearrangement joins TRBV20-1 to TRBJ2-7; D is undetermined. V was shortened by 0 bases and J by 2 bases, with 8 bases between the two germline ends. The CDR3 is made up of 13 amino acids. From germline, CDR1 is DFQATT and CDR2 SNEGSKA (reference sequence). Here the CDR3 reads CSARDGKTYEQYF. Here the CDR3 DNA reads TGCAGTGCTAGAGATGGAAAGACCTACGAGCAGTACTTC.

This clonotype was observed a few times. This sequence joins TRBV7-2 and TRBJ1-3; D call uncertain. Germline V gene data show CDR1 as SGHTA and CDR2 as FQGNSA. CDR3 length equals 13 residues. V lost 7 bases, J lost 0 bases, and 7 bases lay in between. The CDR3 loop is CASTRDSGNTIYF. CDR3 sequence (DNA): TGTGCCAGCACCCGAGACTCTGGAAACACCATATATTTT.

The chain combines TRBV19 with TRBJ1-5; 7 bases are shared with TRBD1. Trimming at V came to 3 bases and at J to 3 bases, leaving 8 bases not matched to a gene. The length of the CDR3 is 16 residues. Germline V gives CDR1 LNHDA, CDR2 SQIVND (reference sequence). The CDR3 here is CASSMGGGRDNQPQHF. Here the CDR3 DNA reads TGTGCCAGTAGTATGGGAGGGGGCAGGGACAATCAGCCCCAGCATTTT.

This clonotype was counted ten times or more. V is TRBV5-1 and J is TRBJ1-4, with 8 bases lining up with TRBD1. The germline gives CDR1 SGHRS, CDR2 YFSETQ. CDR3 length: 14 residues. The V segment lost 4 bases and the J segment 4 bases; nucleotides outside the gene matches: 3. The CDR3 DNA reads as TGCGCCAGCAGCCCGGGACAGGATAATGAAAAACTGTTTTTT. Translated: CASSPGQDNEKLFF.

The chain employs TRBV2 and TRBJ2-5; D is undetermined. Trimming cost V 7 bases and J 5 bases, with 17 bases left between them. CDR3 length: 14 amino acids. The V gene's germline CDR1 is SNHLY and CDR2 FYNNEI. This chain's CDR3 is CASTLRKLLETQYF. The CDR3 DNA is TGTGCCAGCACCCTGAGAAAACTTTTGGAGACCCAGTACTTC.

This clonotype occurred a few times. This chain links TRBV9 with TRBJ2-3; the match to TRBD2 covers 10 bases. This CDR3 has 14 amino acids. Germline CDR1 is SGDLS and CDR2 is YYNGEE. With 4 bases clipped from V and 5 bases from J, the junction kept 4 bases outside the gene matches. The CDR3 spells CASSIRLAGDTQYF. CDR3 in DNA: TGTGCCAGCAGCATTCGACTAGCGGGAGATACGCAGTATTTT.

This clonotype was counted ten times or more. The J gene is TRBJ2-3, the V gene TRBV6-5; 10 bases are shared with TRBD2. CDR1 and CDR2 (germline): MNHEY, SVGAGI. CDR3 length equals 14 residues. With V trimmed by 4 bases and J by 6 bases, 4 bases remained unmatched. CDR3 sequence reads: CASSWLAGEDTQYF. CDR3 bases: TGTGCCAGCAGTTGGCTAGCGGGGGAGGATACGCAGTATTTT.

This clonotype was found many times. J is TRBJ1-5 and V is TRBV20-1, with D possibly matching TRBD1 (6 bases). Germline CDR1 reads DFQATT; CDR2 reads SNEGSKA (reference sequence). The CDR3 consists of 15 residues. Trimming shortened V by 5 bases and J by 0 bases, and 14 bases separated the two germline ends. CDR3 in amino acids: CSAGLGGPSNQPQHF. The CDR3 coding sequence is TGCAGTGCTGGCCTGGGGGGCCCTAGCAATCAGCCCCAGCATTTT.

The table lists this clonotype with many counts. The chain joins TRBV2 to TRBJ1-1; D is uncertain. Trimming took off 8 bases at V and 0 bases at J, with 10 bases between the two ends. CDR1 and CDR2 (germline): SNHLY, FYNNEI. The CDR3 runs 13 residues. The CDR3 loop reads CASGMTMNTEAFF. The DNA of the CDR3 is TGTGCCAGCGGAATGACTATGAACACTGAAGCTTTCTTT.

This clonotype showed up many times. J is TRBJ2-1 and V is TRBV9; 11 bases are shared with TRBD2. Germline V lookup: CDR1 SGDLS, CDR2 YYNGEE. The CDR3 is 17 amino acids. V lost 0 bases and J lost 5; bases outside the gene matches: 7. CDR3 amino acids: CASSVVASGGLHNEQFF. Written as DNA, the CDR3 is TGTGCCAGCAGCGTAGTGGCTAGCGGGGGGCTCCACAATGAGCAGTTCTTC.

This clonotype has only a few counts. The chain has TRBV7-2 and TRBJ2-1; 12 bases agree with TRBD2. V was pared by 4 bases and J by 4 bases, with 5 bases of the junction left unmatched. This CDR3 has 16 amino acids. CDR1 and CDR2 (germline): SGHTA, FQGNSA. The DNA of the CDR3 is TGTGCCAGCAGCTCAGCCGGGACTAGCGGGTACAATGAGCAGTTCTTC. This codes for CASSSAGTSGYNEQFF.

This clonotype was counted at least ten times. V and J are TRBV9 and TRBJ1-2; the match to TRBD1 covers 9 bases. Trimming at V came to 3 bases and at J to 5 bases, leaving 5 bases not matched to a gene. This CDR3 is built from 14 residues. Per the germline V gene, CDR1 is SGDLS and CDR2 is YYNGEE. The CDR3, as DNA: TGTGCCAGCAGCGCGGACGGACAGGGGTATGGCTACACCTTC. Residues: CASSADGQGYGYTF.

There are many counts of this clonotype. The chain combines TRBV5-1 with TRBJ1-4, with 7 bases lining up with TRBD1. J gave up 5 bases and V 1 base, and 5 bases lay outside the gene matches. Germline CDR1 SGHRS, CDR2 YFSETQ. This CDR3 has 15 residues. This CDR3 is CASSLLGQPNEKLFF. As DNA, the CDR3 is TGCGCCAGCAGCTTGCTGGGACAGCCGAATGAAAAACTGTTTTTT. Complete variable domain (other parts from reference TRBV5-1 and TRBJ1-4): KAGVTQTPRYLIKTRGQQVTLSCSPISGHRSVSWYQQTPGQGLQFLFEYFSETQRNKGNFPGRFSGRQFSNSRSEMNVSTLELGDSALYLCASSLLGQPNEKLFFGSGTQLSVL.

The V call is TRBV30, the J call TRBJ2-7; D is ambiguous. V shed 5 bases and J shed 2 bases, with 7 bases lying between them. This CDR3 region has 11 residues. Germline CDR1 is GTSNPN and CDR2 is SVGIG (reference sequence). The CDR3 nucleotides read TGTGCCTGGCGCCAGACCTACGAGCAGTACTTC. Protein sequence: CAWRQTYEQYF.

This clonotype has only a few counts. The chain recombines TRBV18 with TRBJ1-3, with D tentatively TRBD1 (6 bases). V dropped 6 bases and J dropped 0 bases, with 15 bases sitting between them. This CDR3 comprises 16 residues. Germline CDR1 is KGHSH and CDR2 is LQKENI. The CDR3 nucleotides read TGTGCCAGCTCCGATCGGACAGAACCCTCTGGAAACACCATATATTTT. Protein: CASSDRTEPSGNTIYF.

The gene calls are TRBV20-1 and TRBJ2-7; 10 positions match TRBD2. The junction had 20 bases not matched to a gene; V was cut back by 7 bases and J by 5 bases. CDR3 size: 17 residues. The germline V gene has CDR1 DFQATT and CDR2 SNEGSKA (reference sequence). The DNA for the CDR3 is TGCAGTGTTGGGATCGGAGGGTGGCAGCGGGAGGGCGACGAGCAGTACTTC. Translated: CSVGIGGWQREGDEQYF.

This clonotype was found a few times. The rearrangement links TRBV29-1 to TRBJ1-2; 8 positions match TRBD1. This CDR3 has 13 amino acids. Germline trimming cut 7 bases from V and 5 bases from J; bases unmatched to any gene: 9. Germline lookup yields CDR1 SQVTM and CDR2 ANQGSEA. This chain's CDR3 is CSGIGQGEYGYTF. CDR3 coding DNA: TGCAGCGGCATTGGACAGGGTGAATATGGCTACACCTTC.

In its sample, this clonotype was seen a few times. The rearrangement joins TRBV7-9 to TRBJ2-3; D is undetermined. The germline gives CDR1 SEHNR, CDR2 FQNEAQ (reference sequence). The CDR3 covers 14 residues. V was pared by 4 bases and J by 6 bases, with 14 bases between. The CDR3 DNA reads TGTGCCAGCAGCTATACCGGGCAAAGCGATACGCAGTATTTT. It specifies CASSYTGQSDTQYF.

This clonotype was counted ten times or more. The chain is built from TRBV12-3 or TRBV12-4 and TRBJ1-6; a possible D gene is TRBD1 (5 bases). The CDR3 consists of 13 residues. The V end lost 3 bases, the J end lost 10 bases, and 10 bases lay between the germline ends. The CDR3 DNA follows: TGTGCCAGCAGTTTCGGTACAGGCTCACCCCTCCACTTT. Encoded protein: CASSFGTGSPLHF.

This clonotype was observed a handful of times. The gene calls are TRBV9 and TRBJ2-5; possibly TRBD2 for D (6 bases). Germline values: CDR1 SGDLS, CDR2 YYNGEE. Trimming left V 3 bases short and J 4 bases short, with 22 bases between. The CDR3 covers 17 residues. The chain's CDR3 is CASSGGDFVRGRETQYF. CDR3 sequence (DNA): TGTGCCAGCAGCGGAGGGGACTTTGTTCGGGGGAGAGAGACCCAGTACTTC.

V and J are TRBV29-1 and TRBJ2-2; TRBD1 aligns across 9 bases. The CDR3 contains 14 residues. CDR1 and CDR2 (germline): SQVTM, ANQGSEA. V gave up 2 bases and J gave up 7 bases; unmatched junction bases: 5. The CDR3 is CSVETGQGDGELFF. DNA for the CDR3: TGCAGCGTTGAAACGGGACAGGGTGACGGGGAGCTGTTTTTT.

This clonotype showed up just a few times. V usage is TRBV27 and J usage is TRBJ2-7; TRBD2 aligns across 9 bases. V was pared by 4 bases and J by 6 bases, with 10 bases of the junction left unmatched. Per germline, CDR1 MNHEY and CDR2 SMNVEV (reference sequence). CDR3 length: 15 amino acids. The CDR3 DNA is TGTGCCAGCAGTTCCAACTTAGCGGGAGTGGGCGAGCAGTACTTC. It codes for CASSSNLAGVGEQYF.

The rearrangement joins TRBV28 to TRBJ1-1; 12 bases align to TRBD1. J was trimmed by 4 bases and V by 4 bases; bases with no gene match: 10. The length of the CDR3 is 17 residues. The germline V gene encodes CDR1 MDHEN and CDR2 SYDVKM. CDR3 protein: CASSSPGTGGWGTEAFF. CDR3 coding DNA: TGTGCCAGCAGTTCCCCCGGGACAGGGGGCTGGGGCACTGAAGCTTTCTTT.

This clonotype was detected ten times or more. The rearrangement uses TRBV11-2 and TRBJ2-7; either TRBD1 or TRBD2 may supply D (5 bases each). V lost 3 bases, J lost 3 bases, and 21 bases lay in between. The CDR3 has 17 amino acids. Germline CDR1 and CDR2: SGHAT and FQNNGV. The CDR3, as DNA: TGTGCCAGCAGCTTCGTCCTAAAGGGACGGAGAGACTACGAGCAGTACTTC. It yields the protein CASSFVLKGRRDYEQYF.

The V and J genes are TRBV13 and TRBJ1-1, with a weak D call TRBD1 (5 bases). CDR1 is PRHDT and CDR2 is FYEKMQ in the germline V gene (reference sequence). The V gene lost 5 bases and the J gene lost 1 base, with 14 bases spanning the gap. The CDR3 covers 15 residues. CDR3 nucleotides: TGTGCCAGCAGCGCGGCAGGGAGGGGGAACACTGAAGCTTTCTTT. Translation: CASSAAGRGNTEAFF.

This clonotype has more than one count but fewer than ten. The chain joins TRBV19 to TRBJ2-2, with 12 bases fitting TRBD2. Germline V gene sequence: CDR1 LNHDA, CDR2 SQIVND (reference sequence). The CDR3 runs to 17 residues. With 5 bases clipped from V and 4 bases from J, the junction kept 8 bases outside the gene matches. CDR3 coding DNA: TGTGCCAGTAGTTTTCCTAGCGGGGGGGCCTTCACCGGGGAGCTGTTTTTT. It is translated as CASSFPSGGAFTGELFF.

CDR3 bases: TGCAGCGTTGCCCTTACAGTCGGAAACACCATATATTTT. Encoded protein: CSVALTVGNTIYF. The chain couples TRBV29-1 to TRBJ1-3; D gene uncertain. Germline values: CDR1 SQVTM, CDR2 ANQGSEA. V was trimmed by 4 bases and J by 4 bases, leaving 11 bases between them. There are 13 residues in the CDR3.